The clone carrying this TCR beta chain appeared once. This record comes from a study of blood T cell repertoires in COVID-19. The germline gives CDR1 SNHLY, CDR2 FYNNEI. The CDR3 sequence is 14 residues long. V was pared by 0 bases and J by 4 bases, with 0 bases of the junction left unmatched. Sequencing was performed with immunoSEQ multiplex PCR; in TCRdb, only in-frame clones are kept and a portion is missing. Here the sample spans hundreds of thousands of clones, roughly 81% being singletons. The TCR sequence derives from a woman aged 80 or older with COVID-19, enrolled during active disease. The sample was peripheral blood. The V call is TRBV2, the J call TRBJ1-5, with 7 bases fitting TRBD1. CDR3 sequence: CASSEARGNQPQHF. The CDR3 nucleotides read TGTGCCAGCAGTGAAGCCAGGGGGAATCAGCCCCAGCATTTT.